The 24 T cell receptor beta chains presented below share a single source sample, sequenced in a study of tumor and adjacent non-tumor tissue in lung cancer. A modified ARM-PCR protocol with three rounds of nested PCR amplified TCRbeta. From the multiplex PCR reads, TCRdb called clonotypes with MiXCR, one entry per CDR3 protein. The sample lists approximately 100,000 distinct CDR3 sequences, 65% seen once, with roughly 18% in the top ten. The template was RNA from unsorted bulk tissue. The normal lung tissue was taken more than 3 cm from the tumor edge. The source material was distant non-tumor lung tissue. The receptors come from a man aged 30 to 45 with non-small cell lung cancer.

About this clonotype itself: A much larger clonotype is one base distant, so this may be a read error. The conserved phenylalanine or tryptophan normally closing the CDR3 is absent here, so this likely arose from a read error. The chain employs TRBV12-3 or TRBV12-4 and TRBJ1-1; 7 positions agree with TRBD1. With 2 bases clipped from V and 9 bases from J, the junction kept 6 bases outside the gene matches. The CDR3 runs 13 residues. DNA for the CDR3: TGTGCCAGCAGTTTACCCGACAGGGCGCAAGCTTTCTCT. It is translated as CASSLPDRAQAFS.

The rearrangement links TRBV11-2 to TRBJ2-7; 9 positions match TRBD1. V trimming: 2 bases; J trimming: 5 bases; junction bases outside the gene matches: 10. The CDR3 has 16 amino acids. The V gene's germline CDR1 is SGHAT and CDR2 FQNNGV. In DNA form, the CDR3 reads TGTGCCAGCAGCTTAAAGAGGGACAGGGCCTACCACGAGCAGTACTTC. Translated, it gives CASSLKRDRAYHEQYF.

Details on this clonotype: One junction end disagrees with the germline gene, perhaps due to a read error. This sequence joins TRBV4-1 and TRBJ2-6, with 7 bases lining up with TRBD1. This CDR3 spans 18 amino acids. Germline values: CDR1 MGHRA, CDR2 YSYEKL. The CDR3, as DNA: TGCGCCAGCAGCCAAGCCCCGACAGGGTCCCCTAGGGCCAGCGTCCTGACTTTC. It specifies CASSQAPTGSPRASVLTF.

Notes on this clonotype: Just one base apart from a much larger clone, this may be a read error. The chain has TRBV6-5 and TRBJ2-6; D is possibly TRBD2 (6 bases). Germline V CDR1 and CDR2: MNHEY, SVGAGI. This CDR3 spans 16 amino acids. DNA of the CDR3: TGTGCCAGCAGAATACGGGGGATCTCTGGGGCCGACGTCCTGACTTTC. Its protein product is CASRIRGISGADVLTF.

This clonotype turned up a few times. A clone one base away is much larger, so this may be a read error. This chain connects TRBV20-1 to TRBJ2-1, with a weak D call TRBD1 (6 bases). The V end lost 7 bases, the J end lost 0 bases, and 16 bases lay between the germline ends. This CDR3 is 15 amino acids long. CDR1 DFQATT and CDR2 SNEGSKA come from the germline V gene (reference sequence). The CDR3 spells CSVLGRGSSYNEQFF. Here the CDR3 DNA reads TGCAGTGTCCTAGGCAGGGGAAGCTCCTACAATGAGCAGTTCTTC.

The chain employs TRBV21-1 and TRBJ2-6; TRBD1 was called by the table and not checked on the DNA. TRBV21-1 is marked as a pseudogene. The CDR3 has 19 residues. The CDR3 loop is CASSKSTDRGRSGANVLTF. The CDR3 bases are TGTGCCAGCAGCAAATCAACCGACAGGGGAAGGTCTGGGGCCAACGTCCTGACTTTC.

This clonotype was seen only once. Mismatch with germline at one junction end may stem from a read error. This chain connects TRBV11-1 to TRBJ1-5; D is uncertain. The CDR3 runs to 13 residues. Germline V gives CDR1 SGHAT, CDR2 FQDESV (reference sequence). The CDR3 nucleotides read TGCGCCAGCAGCTTAGATTGGGGTCAGCCCCAGCGTTTT. As protein: CASSLDWGQPQRF.

This clonotype was seen repeatedly, ten times or more. This CDR3 is CASSYSSGSSGNTIYF. The CDR3 DNA reads as TGTGCCAGCAGTTACTCGTCGGGGAGCTCTGGAAACACCATATATTTT. This rearrangement joins TRBV6-5 to TRBJ1-3; D call uncertain. Per germline, CDR1 MNHEY and CDR2 SVGAGI. The CDR3 sequence is 16 residues long. V lost 0 bases, J lost 0 bases, and 9 bases lay in between.

With respect to this clonotype: Without the conserved terminal phenylalanine or tryptophan, this CDR3 likely stems from a read error. The chain joins TRBV12-3 or TRBV12-4 to TRBJ2-5; D remains ambiguous. The CDR3 has 13 amino acids. The V and J ends lost 5 bases and 3 bases respectively, with 10 bases between them. The CDR3 reads CASSRAFEETQYI. The CDR3 bases are TGTGCCAGCAGTAGGGCTTTTGAAGAGACCCAGTACATC.

This clonotype was seen ten or more times. The rearrangement links TRBV6-1 to TRBJ1-1; 9 positions agree with TRBD1. The germline CDR1 and CDR2 sequences are MNHNS and SASEGT. The CDR3 is 18 residues long. V was clipped by 6 bases and J by 3 bases; unmatched bases: 17. The CDR3 sequence is CASSDTGGAPAWDTEAFF. The CDR3 DNA reads as TGTGCCAGCAGCGATACAGGGGGCGCTCCGGCGTGGGACACTGAAGCTTTCTTT.

This clonotype was seen ten or more times. The chain joins TRBV6-6 to TRBJ2-7; D is unclear. This CDR3 contains 12 residues. V was trimmed by 3 bases and J by 6 bases, leaving 9 bases between them. Germline CDR1 reads MNHNY; CDR2 reads SVGAGI (reference sequence). As DNA, the CDR3 is TGTGCCAGCAGTTATGGGGATGGCGAGCAGTACTTC. It yields the protein CASSYGDGEQYF.

The genes are TRBV7-3 and TRBJ1-1; D not resolved. CDR1 SGHTA and CDR2 FQGTGA come from the germline V gene. V was cut by 5 bases and J by 3 bases, with 13 bases left in between. The CDR3 length is 14 residues. CDR3: CASSIGPRDTEAFF. Here the CDR3 DNA reads TGTGCCAGCAGCATAGGGCCACGGGACACTGAAGCTTTCTTT.

With regard to this clonotype: A much larger clone differs from this one at a single base, so this may be a read error. CDR3 region: CASSFLTSVGNEQFF. For the CDR3, the DNA is TGTGCCAGCAGCTTTCTTACTAGCGTGGGTAATGAGCAGTTCTTC. The chain couples TRBV13 to TRBJ2-1, with 7 nucleotides matching TRBD2. This CDR3 has 15 residues. The junction had 9 bases not matched to a gene; V was cut back by 3 bases and J by 7 bases. In germline, CDR1 is PRHDT, CDR2 FYEKMQ (reference sequence).

Comment on this clonotype: A read error may be the cause here, since a much bigger clone is one base away. The rearrangement joins TRBV5-1 to TRBJ1-2; D unresolved. This CDR3 has 13 amino acids. Trimming took 6 bases from V and 4 from J, leaving 13 bases between them. In germline, CDR1 is SGHRS, CDR2 YFSETQ. CDR3 protein: CASNPVQLYGYTF. The CDR3 nucleotides read TGCGCCAGCAACCCCGTACAGCTCTATGGCTACACCTTC.

The V gene is TRBV11-1, the J gene TRBJ2-2; 12 bases are a match to TRBD1. This CDR3 spans 16 amino acids. With 2 bases clipped from V and 10 bases from J, the junction kept 8 bases outside the gene matches. From germline, CDR1 is SGHAT and CDR2 FQDESV (reference sequence). The CDR3 sequence is CASSLKGQGARQELFF. The CDR3 DNA sequence: TGTGCCAGCAGCTTAAAGGGACAGGGGGCGCGGCAGGAGCTGTTTTTT.

This clonotype was counted between two and nine times. At one end the junction does not follow the germline gene, possibly because of a read error. V is TRBV11-2 and J is TRBJ2-1; 7 bases align to TRBD2. The CDR3 is 13 amino acids. Germline assignment: CDR1 SGHAT and CDR2 FQNNGV. The CDR3 region has the DNA TGTGCCAGCAGCCTAACATGGGAGGGTGAGCAGCTCTTC. It yields the protein CASSLTWEGEQLF.

With respect to this clonotype: A single base separates this from a much larger clone, so it may be a read error. The chain links TRBV20-1 to TRBJ2-3; the match to TRBD2 covers 9 bases. With 3 bases clipped from V and 4 bases from J, the junction kept 17 bases outside the gene matches. The CDR3 runs 18 residues. Per the germline V gene, CDR1 is DFQATT and CDR2 is SNEGSKA (reference sequence). The CDR3 sequence is CSASGGSGSGAPPDTQYF. DNA for the CDR3: TGCAGTGCTAGTGGGGGTAGCGGGAGCGGGGCCCCTCCAGATACGCAGTATTTT.

As to this clonotype: This sequence may be a read error, since a much larger clone differs from it by one base. The chain couples TRBV13 to TRBJ2-3, with 13 bases aligning to TRBD2. Germline loops: CDR1 PRHDT, CDR2 FYEKMQ (reference sequence). The CDR3 runs 16 residues. CDR3 amino acids: CASSSRTSGSTDMQYF. CDR3 bases: TGTGCCAGCAGTTCAAGGACTAGCGGGAGCACAGATATGCAGTATTTT.

This chain links TRBV20-1 with TRBJ2-1; 7 bases agree with TRBD1. The germline CDR1 and CDR2 sequences are DFQATT and SNEGSKA (reference sequence). V was clipped by 6 bases and J by 8 bases; unmatched bases: 16. This CDR3 has 15 residues. The CDR3 sequence is CSALTGISALHEQFF. CDR3 in DNA: TGCAGTGCCCTGACAGGGATTAGCGCTCTCCATGAGCAGTTCTTC.

This clonotype was seen only once. The chain links TRBV11-3 to TRBJ1-5; D may be TRBD1 (5 bases). Germline loops: CDR1 SGHNT, CDR2 YENEEA. The CDR3 has 18 residues. Trimming shortened V by 0 bases and J by 4 bases, and 19 bases separated the two germline ends. The CDR3 coding sequence is TGTGCCAGCAGCTTAGATATCGGGACGGCCTATAGGAATCAGCCCCAGCATTTT. It is translated as CASSLDIGTAYRNQPQHF.

In the case of this clonotype: A clone one base away is much larger, so this may be a read error. J is TRBJ2-1 and V is TRBV12-3 or TRBV12-4; tentatively, D is TRBD1 or TRBD2 (7 bases each). V was clipped by 7 bases and J by 8 bases, with 15 bases between them. The CDR3 has 13 amino acids. The CDR3 coding sequence is TGTGCCAGCACTCGACAGGGAGGGGATGAGCAGTTCTTC. The encoded protein is CASTRQGGDEQFF.

This clonotype was recorded only once. One junction end disagrees with the germline gene, perhaps due to a read error. This rearrangement joins TRBV5-6 to TRBJ2-2; D is perhaps TRBD2 (5 bases). The CDR3 length is 14 residues. CDR1 and CDR2 (germline): SGHDT, YYEEEE. CDR3 bases: TGTACCAGCAGCTTGGTCGCCAACACCGGGGAGCTGTTTTTC. Its translation is CTSSLVANTGELFF. Drawing the rest from reference TRBV5-6 and TRBJ2-2, the complete variable domain is DAGVTQSPTHLIKTRGQQVTLRCSPKSGHDTVSWYQQALGQGPQFIFQYYEEEERQRGNFPDRFSGHQFPNYSSELNVNALLLGDSALYLCTSSLVANTGELFFGEGSRLTVL.

As regards this clonotype: The conserved final phenylalanine or tryptophan is absent from the CDR3, which likely points to a read error. The chain uses TRBV5-4 and TRBJ2-2, with TRBD2 identical over 13 bases. Per germline, CDR1 SGHNT and CDR2 YYREEE (reference sequence). CDR3 length: 17 residues. This CDR3 is CTCSDAGLAGVTGELFI. The CDR3 bases are TGTACCTGCAGCGACGCCGGACTAGCGGGAGTTACCGGGGAGCTGTTTATT.

Points on this clonotype: A read error may be the cause here, since a much bigger clone is one base away. The chain is built from TRBV4-2 and TRBJ1-4; D is unresolved. Germline values: CDR1 LGHNA, CDR2 YNFKEQ. Trimming took off 0 bases at V and 8 bases at J, with 13 bases between the two ends. This CDR3 is 15 amino acids long. The CDR3: CASSQDVKPCEKLFF. The CDR3 region has the DNA TGTGCCAGCAGCCAAGATGTAAAGCCGTGCGAAAAACTGTTTTTT.